Following are 3 T cell receptor beta chains from one sample sequenced in a study of T cells in Graves' hyperthyroidism and ophthalmopathy. Authors of the study amplified TCR beta CDR3 regions from RNA transcripts. Researchers ran a first-round RT-PCR on the TCR CDR3 using the HTBI primer set. TCRdb called the multiplex PCR reads again in MiXCR, with one record for every CDR3 protein. The table has about 410,000 distinct CDR3 sequences, roughly 15% seen once. Sequencing was done on a sample of blood. These receptors came from a man aged 18 to 35 with Graves' ophthalmopathy.

The chain uses TRBV12-3 or TRBV12-4 and TRBJ2-3; possibly TRBD1 for D (7 bases). The CDR3 sequence is 18 residues long. The V end lost 6 bases, the J end lost 3 bases, and 25 bases lay between the germline ends. The CDR3 nucleotides read TGTGCCAGCAGCGCGGAGGGGGCAACAGGGGCCGGAACAGATACGCAGTATTTT. This codes for CASSAEGATGAGTDTQYF.

In its sample, this clonotype was seen many times. The chain carries TRBV7-9 and TRBJ2-3; D could derive from TRBD1 or TRBD2 (6 bases each). Germline CDR1 reads SEHNR; CDR2 reads FQNEAQ (reference sequence). This CDR3 contains 16 residues. With 3 bases removed from V and 0 bases from J, the gap between germline ends came to 13 bases. The CDR3 reads CASSLDTGTSTDTQYF. The CDR3 DNA reads as TGTGCCAGCAGCTTGGACACAGGGACTAGCACAGATACGCAGTATTTT.

The CDR3 loop reads CASGQFPQPQHF. In DNA, the CDR3 is TGTGCCAGTGGACAGTTTCCTCAGCCCCAGCATTTT. The chain joins TRBV19 to TRBJ1-5, with D possibly matching TRBD1 (6 bases). The CDR3 contains 12 residues. With 8 bases removed from V and 6 bases from J, the gap between germline ends came to 11 bases. Germline-derived CDR1 and CDR2 are LNHDA and SQIVND (reference sequence).